This TCR beta chain stems from a study of CD8+ T cells in alopecia areata. The wider study: Each recipient was an approximately 7-11-week-old female C3H/HeJ mouse given skin from an approximately 6-13-month-old C3H/HeJ donor with spontaneous alopecia. Whole-study findings and limits: Affected lesional scalp, above all in alopecia totalis/universalis, was more clonal than normal scalp. Although TCR sharing was seen in mice, sharing across patients was less clear, possibly for HLA-related reasons.

This clone was counted many times. Its antigen is still unknown. The gene names here belong to mouse. The CDR3 is cut off 4 residues early in the read; its end comes from the germline J gene. Pooled cells of cutaneous lymph node origin were sorted on CD4, CD8alpha, NKG2D, NKG2ACE and other markers. The CDR3 length is 15 residues. Germline V lookup: CDR1 MNHDT, CDR2 YYDKIL. The sequencing template was cDNA reverse transcribed from extracted RNA. Measured with immunoSEQ multiplex PCR; TCRdb has only the in-frame clones, and not every one. The sample gives around 300,000 clones, none seen only once, and the top ten clones hold more than 0.95%.

Material for sequencing was CD4+ T cells sorted from a lymph node. This clonotype was obtained from a C3H/HeJ mouse with alopecia areata. This line is of MHC haplotype H2-k. V is TRBV17 and J is TRBJ2-1; 9 nucleotides line up with TRBD2. CDR3 bases read: TGTGCTAGCAGTAGTGTTTGGGGGGGCGCCGCT. Residues: CASSSVWGGAA. The full CDR3 protein is CASSSVWGGAAEQFF.